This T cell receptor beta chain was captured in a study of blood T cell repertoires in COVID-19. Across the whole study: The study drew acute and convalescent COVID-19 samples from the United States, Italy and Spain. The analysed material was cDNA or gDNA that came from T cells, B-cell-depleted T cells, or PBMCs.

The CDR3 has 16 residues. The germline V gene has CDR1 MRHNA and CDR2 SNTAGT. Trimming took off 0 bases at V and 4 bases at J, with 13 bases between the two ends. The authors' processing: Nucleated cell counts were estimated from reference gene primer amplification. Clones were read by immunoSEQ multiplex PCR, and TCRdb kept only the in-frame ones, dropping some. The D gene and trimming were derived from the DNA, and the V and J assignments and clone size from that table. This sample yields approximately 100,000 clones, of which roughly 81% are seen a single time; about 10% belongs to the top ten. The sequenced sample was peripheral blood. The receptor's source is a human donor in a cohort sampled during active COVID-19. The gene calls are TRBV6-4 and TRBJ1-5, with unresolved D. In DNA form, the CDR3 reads TGTGCCAGCAGTGACTCCTGGCCAGCGGCGAATCAGCCCCAGCATTTT. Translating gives CASSDSWPAANQPQHF.